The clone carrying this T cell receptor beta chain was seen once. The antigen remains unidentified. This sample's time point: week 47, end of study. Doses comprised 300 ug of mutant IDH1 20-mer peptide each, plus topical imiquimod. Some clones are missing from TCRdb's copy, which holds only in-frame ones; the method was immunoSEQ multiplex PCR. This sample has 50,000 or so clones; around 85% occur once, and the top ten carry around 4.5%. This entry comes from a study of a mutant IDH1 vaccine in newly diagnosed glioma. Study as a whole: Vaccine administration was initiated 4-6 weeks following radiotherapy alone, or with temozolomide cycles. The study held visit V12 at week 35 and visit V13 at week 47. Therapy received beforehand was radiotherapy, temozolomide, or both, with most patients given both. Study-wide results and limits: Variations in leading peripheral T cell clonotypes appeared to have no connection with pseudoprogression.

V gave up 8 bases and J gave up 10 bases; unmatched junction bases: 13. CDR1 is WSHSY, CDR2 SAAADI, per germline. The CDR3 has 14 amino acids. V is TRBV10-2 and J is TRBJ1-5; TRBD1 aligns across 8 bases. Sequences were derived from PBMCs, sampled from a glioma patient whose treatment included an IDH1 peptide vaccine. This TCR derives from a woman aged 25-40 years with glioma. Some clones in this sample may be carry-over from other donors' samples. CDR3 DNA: TGCGCCAGCCCGGACAGGGCGCGAGCGTGTCCCCAGCATTTT. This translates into CASPDRARACPQHF.